Shown below are 13 T cell receptor delta chains from a single sample sequenced in a study of gamma delta lymphoproliferative disorders and STAT genes. TCRdb re-called the multiplex PCR reads using CATT. The sample holds 1,500 to 2,000 delta-chain clones; roughly 2.1% are singletons and the top ten take roughly 50%. Genomic DNA from isolated PBMCs served as the sequencing template. Sample: blood. These receptors were taken from a human donor in good health.

This clone was picked up a small number of times. TCRdb assigns this DNA the protein of a much larger clone, which departs from its translation at residue 3; this likely reflects a read error, and the protein shown comes from translating the DNA. The J gene is TRDJ1, the V gene TRDV2; 8 bases line up with TRDD3. Per the germline V gene, CDR1 is GEAIGNYY and CDR2 is EKD. This CDR3 is built from 20 residues. The CDR3 reads CARDLLSPTALGDPQGQLIF. The CDR3 nucleotides are TGTGCCCGTGATCTTCTTTCCCCTACTGCTCTGGGGGACCCTCAGGGCCAACTCATCTTT.

This clone turned up a few times. The translation of this DNA and the TCRdb protein of a much larger clone differ at residue 12, probably owing to a read error; the protein shown here is translated from the DNA. The chain employs TRDV2 and TRDJ1; 13 bases are a match to TRDD3. The CDR3 length is 18 residues. J lost 0 bases, V lost 1 base, and 7 bases had no gene match. CDR1 GEAIGNYY and CDR2 EKD come from the germline V gene. The CDR3 DNA follows: TGTGCCTGTGACACAGTACTGGGGGATACGCGGAACACCGATAAACTCATCTTT. It codes for CACDTVLGDTRNTDKLIF.

The called J gene is TRDJ1, whereas the V gene has no call; the listed D gene, TRDD3, was not tested against the DNA. CDR3 length: 19 amino acids. The CDR3 reads CASLHGRTGGYPHTDKLIF. As DNA, the CDR3 is TGTGCCTCCCTACACGGCCGTACTGGGGGATACCCTCACACCGATAAACTCATCTTT.

Note on this clone: With only one base between it and a far larger clone, this is likely a read error. Other DNA sequences in the same sample also yield this CDR3. This chain joins TRDV2 and TRDJ1; 10 nucleotides align to TRDD3. Germline V gene sequence: CDR1 GEAIGNYY, CDR2 EKD. The CDR3 totals 21 residues. The V segment lost 0 bases and the J segment 4 bases; nucleotides outside the gene matches: 22. CDR3 sequence: CACDTVRPLGDIVQVDDKLIF. DNA for the CDR3: TGTGCCTGTGACACCGTAAGGCCGCTGGGGGATATCGTCCAAGTGGACGATAAACTCATCTTT.

Worth noting for this clone: TCRdb assigns this DNA the protein of a much larger clone, which departs from its translation at residue 4; this likely reflects a read error, and the protein shown comes from translating the DNA. The rearrangement uses TRDV2 and TRDJ1; the D is unclear. Germline CDR1 is GEAIGNYY and CDR2 is EKD. The CDR3 covers 18 residues. The CDR3 sequence: CACNTVQFSRSYTDKLIF. The CDR3 DNA reads TGTGCCTGTAACACCGTCCAGTTTAGCCGGTCTTACACCGATAAACTCATCTTT.

This clone was recorded a few times. TCRdb pairs this DNA with a much larger clone's protein that differs at residue 16, likely a read error; the protein shown was translated from the DNA. The chain has TRDV2 and TRDJ1; 8 positions match TRDD3. The germline V gene has CDR1 GEAIGNYY and CDR2 EKD. This CDR3 has 19 residues. Here the CDR3 reads CACDGIRTGGYPGTDELIF. The CDR3 coding sequence is TGTGCCTGTGACGGGATTCGTACTGGGGGCTACCCGGGGACCGATGAACTCATCTTT.

The chain joins TRDV2 to TRDJ1; 8 bases are a match to TRDD3. Trimming took 3 bases from V and 0 from J; bases not matched to a gene: 23. CDR1 is GEAIGNYY, CDR2 EKD, per germline. CDR3 length equals 21 residues. The CDR3 DNA sequence: TGTGCCTGTGACTCAATACTGGGGGCCCTCCGGCGATCCCCGAACACCGATAAACTCATCTTT. Amino acid sequence: CACDSILGALRRSPNTDKLIF.

In this sample, this clone turned up a few times. A far larger clone differs by one base, so this is likely a read error. Other nucleotide sequences from this sample produce the same CDR3. The chain has TRDV1 and TRDJ1, with 10 bases fitting TRDD3. Trimming cost V 5 bases and J 0 bases; bases outside gene matches: 33. The CDR3 contains 25 residues. Germline values: CDR1 TSWWSYY, CDR2 QGS. The chain's CDR3 is CALGPWDLSFLRVTGGLKYTDKLIF. DNA for the CDR3: TGTGCTCTTGGGCCTTGGGACCTATCTTTCCTACGGGTTACTGGGGGATTGAAGTACACCGATAAACTCATCTTT.

This clone has only a few counts. A read error is likely here: a far larger clone is one base away. Other DNA variants within this sample encode the same CDR3. CDR3 nucleotide sequence: TGTGCTTGTGACACCGAGTTATTCACTCGCTCCTGGGACACCCGACAGATGTTTTTC. It codes for CACDTELFTRSWDTRQMFF. V and J are TRDV2 and TRDJ3; D is undetermined. The germline gives CDR1 GEAIGNYY, CDR2 EKD. The CDR3 is 19 amino acids.

About this clone itself: Only one base separates this from a far larger clonotype, so it likely reflects a read error. This specimen includes other DNA sequences encoding the same CDR3. The J gene is TRDJ1, the V gene TRDV3; D gene unclear. The ends were cut back, 0 bases at V and 5 bases at J, with 19 bases in the middle. Germline-derived CDR1 and CDR2 are TVYSNPD and GDNSRS (reference sequence). This CDR3 contains 15 residues. The CDR3 nucleotides are TGTGCCTTTAGTATGCCGGTAGAATCTCTAGATAAACTCATCTTT. Translated: CAFSMPVESLDKLIF.

About this clone: TCRdb's entry gives the protein of a much larger clone, which mismatches this DNA's translation at residue 7, likely from a read error; the protein reported here is translated from the DNA. The chain has TRDV1 and TRDJ1, with a possible D match to TRDD3 (10 bases). The germline gives CDR1 TSWWSYY, CDR2 QGS. Trimming left V 5 bases short and J 0 bases short, with 43 bases between. The CDR3 has 25 amino acids. The CDR3 spells CALGPWVLSFLRVTGGLKYTDKLIF. DNA for the CDR3: TGTGCTCTTGGGCCTTGGGTCCTATCCTTCCTACGGGTTACTGGGGGATTGAAGTACACCGATAAACTCATCTTT.

This clone was found a few times. This is likely an artifact of a read error, given a far larger clone one base away. The V gene is TRDV1, the J gene TRDJ1; 7 nucleotides align to TRDD3. V shed 1 base and J 0 bases; nucleotides not matched to a gene: 35. Germline V lookup: CDR1 TSWWSYY, CDR2 QGS. The CDR3 extends over 26 amino acids. In DNA form, the CDR3 reads TGTGCTCTTGGGGAACCTCCCTACGTCATCTTTCTTATTGGGGGAACCAGGGATCTTCACACCGATAAACTCATCTTT. Its translation is CALGEPPYVIFLIGGTRDLHTDKLIF.

On this clone: The protein held in TCRdb is that of a much larger clone and does not match this DNA's translation at residue 8, likely because of a read error; the protein shown is translated from the DNA. This rearrangement joins TRDV1 to TRDJ1, with D unclear. Germline CDR1 is TSWWSYY and CDR2 is QGS. Trimming took off 4 bases at V and 6 bases at J, with 9 bases between the two ends. The CDR3 contains 12 residues. In DNA, the CDR3 is TGTGCTCTTGGGGCACGGGTCAATAAACTCATCTTT. This translates into CALGARVNKLIF.